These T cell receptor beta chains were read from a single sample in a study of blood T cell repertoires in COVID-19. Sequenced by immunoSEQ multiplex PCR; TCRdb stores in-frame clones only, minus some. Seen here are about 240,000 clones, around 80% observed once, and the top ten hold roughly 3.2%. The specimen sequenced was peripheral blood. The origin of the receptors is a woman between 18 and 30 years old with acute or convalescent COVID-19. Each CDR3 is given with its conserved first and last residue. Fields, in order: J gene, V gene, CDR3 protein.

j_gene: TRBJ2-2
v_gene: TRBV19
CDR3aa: CASMRDRAAGELFF

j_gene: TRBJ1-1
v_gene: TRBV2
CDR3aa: CASSEPLQMNTEAFF

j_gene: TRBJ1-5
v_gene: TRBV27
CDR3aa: CASSQATGENQPQHF

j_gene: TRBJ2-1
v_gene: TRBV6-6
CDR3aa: CASRLDRGFLFF

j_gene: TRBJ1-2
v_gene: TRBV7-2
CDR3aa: CASSFTGTSIFGGYTF

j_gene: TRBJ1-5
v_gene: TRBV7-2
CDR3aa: CASSYGQGRNQPQHF

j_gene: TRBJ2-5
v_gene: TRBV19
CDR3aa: CASSIVFYGGRRQETQYF

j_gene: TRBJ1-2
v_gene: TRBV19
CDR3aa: CASSMPLRGGYTF

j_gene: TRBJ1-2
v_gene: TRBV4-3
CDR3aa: CASSQDLPLTILGDYGYTF

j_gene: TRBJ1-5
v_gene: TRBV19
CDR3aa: CASSNRQGEQPQHF

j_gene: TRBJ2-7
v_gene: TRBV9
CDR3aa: CASSPRGDGSSYEQYF

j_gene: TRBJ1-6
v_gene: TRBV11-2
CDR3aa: CASSPRGGSSYNSPLHF

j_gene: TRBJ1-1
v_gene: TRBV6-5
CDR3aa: CASSYVVEGTEAFF

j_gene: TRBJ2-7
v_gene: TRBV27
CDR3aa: CASSPGYRGGEQYF

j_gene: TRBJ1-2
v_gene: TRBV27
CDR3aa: CASSLSTGTRNGYTF

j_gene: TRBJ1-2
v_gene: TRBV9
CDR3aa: CASSVRTGEGYTF

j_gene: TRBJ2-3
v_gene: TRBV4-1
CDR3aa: CASSQPSGQGADTQYF

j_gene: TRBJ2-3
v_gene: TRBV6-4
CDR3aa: CASSDSTSGSTDTQYF

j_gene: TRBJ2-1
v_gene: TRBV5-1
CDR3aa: CASSSSAGGPYNEQFF

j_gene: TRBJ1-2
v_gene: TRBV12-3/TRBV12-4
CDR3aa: CASLADRHGYTF

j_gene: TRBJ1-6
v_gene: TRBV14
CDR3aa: CASSRIPSSPLHF

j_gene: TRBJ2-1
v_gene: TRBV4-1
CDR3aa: CASSQAEGSYNEQFF

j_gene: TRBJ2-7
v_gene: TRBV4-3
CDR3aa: CASSPHPDSPYEQYF

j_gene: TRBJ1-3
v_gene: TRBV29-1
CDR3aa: CSVVAKRRGSSGNTIYF

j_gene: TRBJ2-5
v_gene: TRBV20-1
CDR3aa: CSASTSGGQETQYF

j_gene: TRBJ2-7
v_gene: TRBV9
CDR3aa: CASSPGTTATYEQYF

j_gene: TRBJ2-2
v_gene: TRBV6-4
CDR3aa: CASNLGQLSGELFF

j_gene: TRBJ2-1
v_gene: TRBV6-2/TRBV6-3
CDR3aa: CASSLAAKSYNEQFF

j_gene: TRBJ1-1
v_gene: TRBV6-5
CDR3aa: CASSYSYQNTEAFF

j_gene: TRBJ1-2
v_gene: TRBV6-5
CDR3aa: CASSYSSAYGYTF

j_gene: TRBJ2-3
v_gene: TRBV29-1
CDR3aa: CSVEDSEAENTDTQYF

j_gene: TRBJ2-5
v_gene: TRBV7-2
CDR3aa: CASSLGGGRQETQYF

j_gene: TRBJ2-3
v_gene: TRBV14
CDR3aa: CASSHVGTGARGTQYF

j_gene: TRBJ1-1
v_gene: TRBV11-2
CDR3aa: CASSATGLTEAFF

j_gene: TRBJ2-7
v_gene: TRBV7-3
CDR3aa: CASSLGQASSYEQYF

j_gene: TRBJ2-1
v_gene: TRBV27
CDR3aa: CASSSPTETSGNEQFF

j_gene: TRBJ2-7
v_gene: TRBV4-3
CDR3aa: CASSPNPSGYYEQYF

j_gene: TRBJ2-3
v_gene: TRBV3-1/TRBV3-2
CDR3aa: CASSQGRSGSTTDTQYF